This TCR beta chain emerged from a study of control samples from healthy donors and cancer patients. The sample holds a few counts of this clone. Method: immunoSEQ multiplex PCR; TCRdb's copy keeps in-frame clones and lacks some. The repertoire holds over 200,000 clones, with roughly 80% as singletons. V lost 3 bases and J lost 2, with 17 bases in between. The CDR3 length is 16 residues. CDR1 is SGDLS, CDR2 YYNGEE, per germline. This TCR was sampled from a woman in her fifties or sixties with lung cancer. The genes are TRBV9 and TRBJ1-1, with D possibly being TRBD1 (6 bases). Sample: PBMCs. The CDR3, as DNA: TGTGCCAGCAGCGCGAGCGGGGGGGCGGGAAACACTGAAGCTTTCTTT. As protein: CASSASGGAGNTEAFF.